The 29 T cell receptor beta chains listed next were all sequenced from one sample in a study of preoperative IRX-2 immunotherapy in early breast cancer. Profiled with immunoSEQ multiplex PCR; TCRdb holds only in-frame clones, not every one. This sample has tens of thousands of clones, with 90% to 95% found just once. Noted treatment: preoperative locoregional IRX-2 cytokine immunotherapy. Sample collection occurred from a patient treated with IRX-2 immunotherapy. Receptors were obtained from a human donor with breast cancer.

V and J are TRBV28 and TRBJ2-3, with a weak D call TRBD1 (6 bases). V was cut by 4 bases and J by 2 bases, with 13 bases left in between. Looked up from germline, CDR1 is MDHEN and CDR2 is SYDVKM. The CDR3 covers 15 residues. CDR3 DNA: TGTGCCAGCAGTTCAGGGGACCCCTCCACAGATACGCAGTATTTT. It translates to CASSSGDPSTDTQYF. Complete variable domain (other parts from reference TRBV28 and TRBJ2-3): DVKVTQSSRYLVKRTGEKVFLECVQDMDHENMFWYRQDPGLGLRLIYFSYDVKMKEKGDIPEGYSVSREKKERFSLILESASTNQTSMYLCASSSGDPSTDTQYFGPGTRLTVL.

J is TRBJ2-7 and V is TRBV6-5; D is perhaps TRBD1 or TRBD2 (7 bases each). V dropped 8 bases and J dropped 7 bases, with 12 bases sitting between them. The CDR3 covers 11 residues. CDR1 MNHEY and CDR2 SVGAGI come from the germline V gene. The CDR3 DNA reads as TGTGCCAGCGTCAGGGGGGGTGAGCAGTACTTC. Its protein is CASVRGGEQYF.

V usage is TRBV5-1 and J usage is TRBJ2-2; TRBD1 might be the D (6 bases). The germline CDR1 and CDR2 sequences are SGHRS and YFSETQ. This CDR3 region has 16 residues. The ends were cut back, 0 bases at V and 6 bases at J, with 15 bases in the middle. The CDR3 DNA reads as TGCGCCAGCAGCTTGGGTGGGACACTTCAGGCCGGGGAGCTGTTTTTT. This codes for CASSLGGTLQAGELFF.

CDR3 region: CASSILTSGRYEQYF. CDR3 bases: TGTGCCAGTAGTATCCTGACTAGCGGCCGATACGAGCAGTACTTC. The chain combines TRBV19 with TRBJ2-7; TRBD2 matches at 9 bases. From germline, CDR1 is LNHDA and CDR2 SQIVND (reference sequence). With 3 bases clipped from V and 4 bases from J, the junction kept 7 bases outside the gene matches. The CDR3 sequence is 15 residues long.

The chain uses TRBV5-4 and TRBJ2-5; the match to TRBD1 covers 8 bases. The V gene end was trimmed by 6 bases and the J gene end by 4 bases; junction bases not matched to a gene: 8. Germline CDR1 reads SGHNT; CDR2 reads YYREEE (reference sequence). This CDR3 region has 14 residues. The CDR3 is CASTMDRVGETQYF. CDR3 DNA: TGTGCCAGCACCATGGACAGGGTAGGAGAGACCCAGTACTTC.

The chain employs TRBV7-9 and TRBJ1-5; possibly TRBD1 for D (6 bases). V was pared by 4 bases and J by 4 bases, with 8 bases between. Germline V gives CDR1 SEHNR, CDR2 FQNEAQ (reference sequence). The CDR3 length is 13 residues. The DNA of the CDR3 is TGTGCCAGCAGCTGGGACACTAATCAGCCCCAGCATTTT. It is translated as CASSWDTNQPQHF. Complete variable domain (other parts from reference TRBV7-9 and TRBJ1-5): DTGVSQNPRHKITKRGQNVTFRCDPISEHNRLYWYRQTLGQGPEFLTYFQNEAQLEKSRLLSDRFSAERPKGSFSTLEIQRTEQGDSAMYLCASSWDTNQPQHFGDGTRLSIL.

This sequence joins TRBV28 and TRBJ2-3; either TRBD1 or TRBD2 may supply D (5 bases each). Looked up from germline, CDR1 is MDHEN and CDR2 is SYDVKM. This CDR3 region has 14 residues. V lost 3 bases and J lost 5, with 12 bases in between. The CDR3, as DNA: TGTGCCAGCAGTTTTAGTCCGAGGGGAGATACGCAGTATTTT. It is translated as CASSFSPRGDTQYF.

V gene TRBV7-3 combines with J gene TRBJ2-5; D perhaps matches TRBD1 (6 bases). This CDR3 comprises 13 residues. In germline, CDR1 is SGHTA, CDR2 FQGTGA. Trimming took 2 bases from V and 4 from J, leaving 8 bases between them. The CDR3 sequence: CASSLSGVETQYF. The CDR3 DNA reads TGTGCCAGCAGCTTATCAGGGGTAGAGACCCAGTACTTC.

J is TRBJ2-1 and V is TRBV30; maybe TRBD2 (6 bases). Per germline, CDR1 GTSNPN and CDR2 SVGIG (reference sequence). This CDR3 has 13 amino acids. Trimming took off 2 bases at V and 10 bases at J, with 15 bases between the two ends. DNA of the CDR3: TGTGCCTGGAGTTATTCCGGGACTGGGGAGCAGTTCTTC. Encoded protein: CAWSYSGTGEQFF.

The V call is TRBV13, the J call TRBJ2-7; 11 nucleotides agree with TRBD2. The CDR3 sequence is 16 residues long. The V segment lost 6 bases and the J segment 6 bases; nucleotides outside the gene matches: 13. The germline gives CDR1 PRHDT, CDR2 FYEKMQ (reference sequence). The CDR3 spells CASSLVQLAGDPEQYF. CDR3 sequence (DNA): TGTGCCAGCAGTCTTGTCCAACTAGCGGGAGATCCCGAGCAGTACTTC.

V is TRBV2 and J is TRBJ1-2, with 9 positions matching TRBD1. CDR3 length equals 16 residues. The V gene's germline CDR1 is SNHLY and CDR2 FYNNEI. V was pared by 7 bases and J by 2 bases, with 11 bases of the junction left unmatched. CDR3 nucleotide sequence: TGTGCCAGCACCAAGCAGGGGACAGGGTTAAACTATGGCTACACCTTC. Translating gives CASTKQGTGLNYGYTF.

The chain combines TRBV7-3 with TRBJ2-1, with 11 bases that match TRBD2. The CDR3 has 16 amino acids. Trimming removed 1 base from V and 7 bases from J; junction bases left unmatched: 6. The V gene's germline CDR1 is SGHTA and CDR2 FQGTGA. Here the CDR3 reads CASSLNSGRAGNEQFF. The CDR3 DNA is TGTGCCAGCAGCTTAAATAGCGGGAGGGCCGGGAATGAGCAGTTCTTC.

V usage is TRBV4-1 and J usage is TRBJ1-1, with 10 bases fitting TRBD1. The V gene end was trimmed by 2 bases and the J gene end by 8 bases; junction bases not matched to a gene: 8. The germline CDR1 and CDR2 sequences are MGHRA and YSYEKL. The length of the CDR3 is 15 residues. The CDR3 nucleotides are TGCGCCAGCAGCCAAACCGGGACAGGGGCCGTCGAAGCTTTCTTT. Translated, it gives CASSQTGTGAVEAFF.

This chain connects TRBV10-2 to TRBJ1-3, with TRBD1 matching over 9 bases. The CDR3 covers 16 residues. Germline CDR1 and CDR2: WSHSY and SAAADI. V dropped 3 bases and J dropped 0; count of bases not matched to a gene: 3. CDR3 amino acids: CASSDRDRVSGNTIYF. CDR3 nucleotides: TGCGCCAGCAGTGATCGGGACAGGGTCTCTGGAAACACCATATATTTT.

The rearrangement links TRBV29-1 to TRBJ1-1; D unclear. Germline V gene sequence: CDR1 SQVTM, CDR2 ANQGSEA. V lost 3 bases and J lost 8, with 10 bases in between. CDR3 length: 11 residues. The CDR3 DNA is TGCAGCGTTGATACGTGGGTGGAAGCTTTCTTT. This encodes CSVDTWVEAFF.

The sample holds one count of this clone. This rearrangement joins TRBV7-8 to TRBJ1-2; 7 bases agree with TRBD1. The junction had 11 bases not matched to a gene; V was cut back by 5 bases and J by 8 bases. Germline CDR1 is SGHVS and CDR2 is FQNEAQ. The CDR3 length is 14 residues. CDR3 nucleotide sequence: TGTGCCAGCAGCCCTGGGACAGCCTATCAAGGCTACACCTTC. It codes for CASSPGTAYQGYTF.

The table lists this clone with a count of one. This rearrangement joins TRBV6-1 to TRBJ2-2, with D tentatively TRBD1 (6 bases). From germline, CDR1 is MNHNS and CDR2 SASEGT. Trimming removed 9 bases from V and 1 base from J, with 9 bases in between. This CDR3 comprises 13 residues. The CDR3 DNA reads TGTGCCAGGGACAGAGTGAACACCGGGGAGCTGTTTTTT. It encodes CARDRVNTGELFF.

The chain links TRBV6-5 to TRBJ2-1, with D unresolved. This CDR3 comprises 15 residues. V was pared by 2 bases and J by 3 bases, with 11 bases between. Germline V lookup: CDR1 MNHEY, CDR2 SVGAGI. The CDR3 loop is CASSYGVEFYNEQFF. Here the CDR3 DNA reads TGTGCCAGCAGTTACGGTGTAGAGTTCTACAATGAGCAGTTCTTC.

This chain links TRBV18 with TRBJ2-2; the D is unclear. The germline V and J ends were trimmed by 6 bases and 2 bases, with 4 bases remaining between them. The CDR3 runs to 12 residues. From germline, CDR1 is KGHSH and CDR2 LQKENI. For the CDR3, the DNA is TGTGCCAGCTCTCCTAACACCGGGGAGCTGTTTTTT. Translated, it gives CASSPNTGELFF.

The chain has TRBV6-5 and TRBJ1-2, with D tentatively TRBD1 (5 bases). CDR3 length: 14 residues. The V end lost 2 bases, the J end lost 4 bases, and 11 bases lay between the germline ends. Germline lookup yields CDR1 MNHEY and CDR2 SVGAGI. The CDR3 loop is CASSYGQGLYGYTF. CDR3 DNA sequence: TGTGCCAGCAGTTACGGTCAGGGCCTCTATGGCTACACCTTC.

The chain carries TRBV7-8 and TRBJ2-7; a possible D gene is TRBD2 (5 bases). The CDR3 is 13 residues long. Trimming stripped 5 bases from V and 7 bases from J, with 15 bases between. CDR1 is SGHVS, CDR2 FQNEAQ, per germline. Here the CDR3 DNA reads TGTGCCAGCAGCCTAGTGAGGGTGAGGGAGCAGTACTTC. Protein sequence: CASSLVRVREQYF.

The chain has TRBV19 and TRBJ1-3; D gene ambiguous. The CDR3 runs 15 residues. Trimming stripped 5 bases from V and 0 bases from J, with 11 bases between. Germline V gives CDR1 LNHDA, CDR2 SQIVND (reference sequence). CDR3 DNA: TGTGCCAGTAGTGATATACGGCACTCTGGAAACACCATATATTTT. Protein: CASSDIRHSGNTIYF.

The chain employs TRBV2 and TRBJ2-1; TRBD2 aligns across 12 bases. Germline V gene lookup returns CDR1 SNHLY and CDR2 FYNNEI. This CDR3 comprises 14 residues. J was trimmed by 7 bases and V by 6 bases; bases with no gene match: 4. The CDR3 spells CASRGTSGWNEQFF. The CDR3 DNA reads TGTGCCAGCAGAGGGACTAGCGGGTGGAATGAGCAGTTCTTC.

V and J are TRBV5-6 and TRBJ2-7; TRBD2 matches at 14 bases. Germline-derived CDR1 and CDR2 are SGHDT and YYEEEE. V was pared by 4 bases and J by 7 bases, with 4 bases of the junction left unmatched. The CDR3 covers 14 residues. DNA of the CDR3: TGTGCCAGCAGCCCCCGACTAGCGGGAGGGGAGCAGTACTTC. Protein product: CASSPRLAGGEQYF.

V is TRBV21-1 and J is TRBJ1-6; whether TRBD1, the table's D call, matches the DNA was not checked. TRBV21-1 is deemed a pseudogene. The CDR3 totals 12 residues. Here the CDR3 DNA reads TGTGCCAGCAGCAAAGGCCAGGTACCCCTCCACTTT. This translates into CASSKGQVPLHF.

The chain recombines TRBV9 with TRBJ1-1; D perhaps matches TRBD1 (5 bases). V was pared by 3 bases and J by 6 bases, with 15 bases between. The germline gives CDR1 SGDLS, CDR2 YYNGEE. This CDR3 is 14 amino acids long. The CDR3, as DNA: TGTGCCAGCAGCGCGGACCCCAGACAGTCTGAAGCTTTCTTT. Encoded protein: CASSADPRQSEAFF.

The chain joins TRBV18 to TRBJ1-6, with D possibly TRBD1 on 6 matching bases. From germline, CDR1 is KGHSH and CDR2 LQKENI. The CDR3 length is 14 residues. V lost 3 bases and J lost 7, with 10 bases in between. The CDR3 coding sequence is TGTGCCAGCTCACCGGACAGACAAAATTCACCCCTCCACTTT. Protein: CASSPDRQNSPLHF.

The chain carries TRBV7-2 and TRBJ1-1; maybe TRBD1 (6 bases). Germline assignment: CDR1 SGHTA and CDR2 FQGNSA. Trimming removed 5 bases from V and 4 bases from J, with 20 bases in between. The CDR3 runs 16 residues. The CDR3, as DNA: TGTGCCAGCAGCCAGACCAGGGGTGGGGTGTTCACTGAAGCTTTCTTT. Its translation is CASSQTRGGVFTEAFF.

The chain joins TRBV14 to TRBJ1-2; D unclear. Germline lookup yields CDR1 SGHDN and CDR2 FVKESK. The CDR3 is 15 residues long. V lost 0 bases and J 4 bases, leaving 12 bases between the germline ends. For the CDR3, the DNA is TGTGCCAGCAGCCAAGATCACGGAGTGGTCTATGGCTACACCTTC. Translating it yields CASSQDHGVVYGYTF.